These 9 T cell receptor beta chains were all obtained from the same sample, sequenced in a study of Ad26.COV2.S vaccination and SARS-CoV-2 variants. Indicated treatment: around 19 received Ad26.COV2.S at low or high dose, single or two shots; a few received placebo; per-sample allocation not given. All samples were drawn on day 63, counting from the first vaccine or placebo injection. The data were produced by immunoSEQ multiplex PCR, yet TCRdb's version contains in-frame clones alone and is incomplete. The sample yields some 480,000 clones, approximately 90% seen once. Sample: peripheral blood, taken in a trial of Ad26.COV2.S vaccine versus placebo. These receptors were taken from a person aged 18 to 59 who received the Ad26.COV2.S COVID-19 vaccine or a placebo.

This sequence joins TRBV5-4 and TRBJ2-3; no clear D gene. Trimming removed 7 bases at V and 0 bases at J, with 18 bases between. Germline V gene data show CDR1 as SGHNT and CDR2 as YYREEE (reference sequence). The CDR3 extends over 16 amino acids. CDR3 loop: CASGPVRESSTDTQYF. CDR3 nucleotides: TGTGCCAGCGGCCCGGTTAGGGAATCCAGCACAGATACGCAGTATTTT.

J is TRBJ2-7 and V is TRBV6-1; weak D call: TRBD1 (5 bases). Trimming pared 3 bases from V and 1 base from J, leaving 13 bases between. The CDR3 loop spans 15 amino acids. Looked up from germline, CDR1 is MNHNS and CDR2 is SASEGT. The CDR3 spells CASSETVVGSYEQYF. The CDR3 DNA is TGTGCCAGCAGTGAGACAGTAGTAGGGTCCTACGAGCAGTACTTC.

The DNA for the CDR3 is TGTGCCAGCGCAAGGGACGTGGTGAATGAGCAGTTCTTC. It yields the protein CASARDVVNEQFF. V gene TRBV6-5 combines with J gene TRBJ2-1; perhaps D is TRBD1 or TRBD2 (5 bases each). Trimming took off 8 bases at V and 7 bases at J, with 15 bases between the two ends. Per the germline V gene, CDR1 is MNHEY and CDR2 is SVGAGI. This CDR3 has 13 amino acids.

This chain uses TRBV11-3 with TRBJ2-3, with no clear D. The CDR3 extends over 13 amino acids. Germline CDR1 is SGHNT and CDR2 is YENEEA. Trimming pared 5 bases from V and 4 bases from J, leaving 10 bases between. CDR3 protein: CASSLNPSDTQYF. CDR3 coding DNA: TGTGCCAGCAGCCTGAACCCGTCAGATACGCAGTATTTT.

V usage is TRBV3-1 (or the pseudogene TRBV3-2) and J usage is TRBJ1-1; TRBD1 might be the D (5 bases). The V end lost 6 bases, the J end lost 1 base, and 9 bases lay between the germline ends. The length of the CDR3 is 13 residues. Germline CDR1 LGHDT, CDR2 YNNKEL (reference sequence). CDR3 nucleotides: TGTGCCAGCAGGTCAGGGCGGAACACTGAAGCTTTCTTT. The encoded protein is CASRSGRNTEAFF.

The chain couples TRBV19 to TRBJ2-3; the D is unclear. The CDR3 extends over 12 amino acids. Looked up from germline, CDR1 is LNHDA and CDR2 is SQIVND (reference sequence). V lost 4 bases and J lost 6, with 8 bases in between. CDR3 sequence (DNA): TGTGCCAGTAGTAGAGCAAAGGATACGCAGTATTTT. Protein: CASSRAKDTQYF.

The V gene is TRBV29-1, the J gene TRBJ2-1; D call uncertain. V was shortened by 7 bases and J by 7 bases, with 11 bases between the two germline ends. CDR1 is SQVTM, CDR2 ANQGSEA, per germline. The CDR3 runs to 11 residues. CDR3 nucleotides: TGCAGCGGGGGTCCGGTGAATGAGCAGTTCTTC. Translated, it gives CSGGPVNEQFF.

This clone was observed a few times. The genes are TRBV27 and TRBJ1-1; 7 bases align to TRBD1. Per the germline V gene, CDR1 is MNHEY and CDR2 is SMNVEV (reference sequence). The length of the CDR3 is 14 residues. V was pared by 7 bases and J by 6 bases, with 11 bases of the junction left unmatched. The CDR3 loop is CASKRQGGIPEAFF. The CDR3 DNA sequence: TGTGCCAGCAAACGACAGGGTGGAATACCTGAAGCTTTCTTT.

The chain recombines TRBV6-5 with TRBJ1-2, with D uncertain. V was clipped by 0 bases and J by 3 bases, with 8 bases between them. CDR1 is MNHEY, CDR2 SVGAGI, per germline. The CDR3 length is 14 residues. The CDR3: CASSYSPDYYGYTF. For the CDR3, the DNA is TGTGCCAGCAGTTACTCCCCGGACTACTATGGCTACACCTTC.